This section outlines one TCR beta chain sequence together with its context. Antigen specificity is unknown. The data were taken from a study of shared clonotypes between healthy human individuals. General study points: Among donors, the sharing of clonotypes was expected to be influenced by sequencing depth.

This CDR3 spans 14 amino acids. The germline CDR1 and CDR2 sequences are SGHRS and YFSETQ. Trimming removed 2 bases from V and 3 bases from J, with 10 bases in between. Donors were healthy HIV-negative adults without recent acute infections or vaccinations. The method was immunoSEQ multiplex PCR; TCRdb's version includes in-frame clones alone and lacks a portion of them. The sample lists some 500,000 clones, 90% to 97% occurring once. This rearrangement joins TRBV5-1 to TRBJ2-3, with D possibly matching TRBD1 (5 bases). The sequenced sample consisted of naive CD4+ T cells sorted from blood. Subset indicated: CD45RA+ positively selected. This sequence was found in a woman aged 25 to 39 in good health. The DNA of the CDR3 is TGCGCCAGCAGCTTTGGGGCGGATACAGATACGCAGTATTTT. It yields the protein CASSFGADTDTQYF.